This record concerns one TCR beta chain sequence. The antigen it recognizes is unknown. Base qualities are not recorded, but no much larger clone differs from it by a single base. This sample stems from a study of spatial heterogeneity in lung cancer (dated by TCRdb to between 2018 and 2021). Turning to the overall study: Beta-chain transcripts were consistently detected in greater numbers than alpha-chain transcripts, which likely reflects a higher abundance of beta-chain transcripts. In the raw uncorrected reads, each unique combination of TCR and UMI appeared more than ten times on average. TCR alpha and beta repertoires were quantitatively compared across multiple tumor regions, matched nontumor lung and blood in non-small cell lung cancer. Nonsynonymous mutation counts, determined by whole-exome sequencing of tumor tissue, were related to TCR repertoire features. Both alpha and beta chains were TCR-sequenced in samples taken at surgery, namely 220 tumor regions, fewer than 85 matched nontumor lung samples and 56 PBMC samples.

The sample's time point label, decoded: sample taken at primary tumor resection. Whole RNA extracted from tumor and nontumor lung tissue, or from cryopreserved PBMC samples, was used for TCR sequencing without cell sorting. Samples were obtained from 70 to 85 patients with early-stage, untreated non-small cell lung cancer from the lung TRACERx cohort. Only patients for whom sufficient RNA was available from at least two tumor regions were selected for TCR sequencing. General study outcomes and caveats: Confirming at a functional level the hypothesis that regional TCRs recognize regional mutations was considered to require additional single-cell paired TCR alpha and beta sequencing. Ubiquitous expanded tumor TCRs were found in blood more often at tumor resection than at routine follow-up.

Receptor amplification or capture employed 5' RACE. Sequencing took place on a NextSeq 500. The TCR library protocol attached a unique molecular identifier to each TCR cDNA molecule to allow correction of PCR and sequencing errors. In the original analysis: TCR identification, UMI-based error correction and CDR3 extraction were all carried out with Decombinator tools. Expanded TCRs were defined as those above a frequency of 2 per 1,000, corresponding to the top 1% of the tumor frequency distribution. Rényi diversity was computed with the R vegan package after subsampling each repertoire 100 times to 5,000 TCRs. CDR3 similarity networks were built from amino acid triplet string-kernel similarity, with CDR3s being connected when pairwise similarity was above 0.82. Clones were called with MiXCR by TCRdb after fastp trimmed the public reads at Q25, and only in-frame beta chains were retained. Each entry is one CDR3 protein sequence, shown with its most common DNA and genes. In this record, the V and J calls reflect TCRdb's handling and not the investigators' own analysis. The table for this sample lists tens of thousands of distinct CDR3 sequences; 4.6% of them were counted only once. Jointly, the top ten make up approximately 35% of the sample.

This TCR was recovered from a male donor with early-stage non-small cell lung cancer. The sequences come from PBMCs, collected at surgery.

The CDR3 protein: CASTTRTGNTEAFF. The sequenced DNA: TGTGCCAGCACCACTCGGACAGGGAACACTGAAGCTTTCTTT. The V and J segments used are TRBV21-1 and TRBJ1-1; the table assigns TRBD1, which was not confirmed against the DNA. TRBV21-1 is marked as a pseudogene. The CDR3 starts with the cysteine, ends with the phenylalanine, and has 14 residues. Just CDR3 DNA is preserved here, 42 bases in frame from base 1.